One sample yielded the 2 T cell receptor beta chains listed below, sequenced in a study of type 1 and type 2 diabetes patients. Amplification started from genomic DNA. Amplification of the beta chain CDR3 used 30 forward and 13 reverse multiplex primers. One entry per CDR3 protein, called by TCRdb with MiXCR from the multiplex PCR reads. The sample lists fewer than 350,000 distinct CDR3 sequences; around 47% were seen once. Sequenced sample: peripheral blood mononuclear cells (PBMCs). The receptors were gathered from a man aged 18-30 years with type 2 diabetes.

This clonotype was counted a few times. J is TRBJ1-1 and V is TRBV10-3, with D unclear. Germline V CDR1 and CDR2: ENHRY, SYGVKD. This CDR3 spans 15 amino acids. V shed 10 bases and J shed 3 bases, with 21 bases lying between them. CDR3: CARIAKPRRHTEAFF. In DNA, the CDR3 is TGTGCCAGAATCGCCAAACCCAGACGACACACTGAAGCTTTCTTT.

The chain recombines TRBV13 with TRBJ2-1, with D hard to call. Germline values: CDR1 PRHDT, CDR2 FYEKMQ (reference sequence). Trimming stripped 1 base from V and 9 bases from J, with 13 bases between. The length of the CDR3 is 14 residues. Written as DNA, the CDR3 is TGTGCCAGCAGCTTAGACAGCCTCAGAATTGAGCAGTTCTTC. It yields the protein CASSLDSLRIEQFF.